This entry lists 8 T cell receptor beta chains sequenced from one sample in a study of prognosis after radiotherapy for stage I lung cancer. Multiplex PCR, run in two rounds, amplified TCR beta CDR3 from genomic DNA. TRBV and TRBJ genes each had their own specific primers in first-round PCR. TCRdb recomputed calls from the multiplex PCR reads with MiXCR, one row per CDR3 protein. This sample has 20,000 or so distinct CDR3 sequences, with roughly 47% found just once. Sequencing used PBMCs, obtained before or after stereotactic body radiation therapy (not recorded which). These receptors were obtained from a donor of 50 years or more with non-small cell lung cancer.

The chain has TRBV4-1 and TRBJ2-1; TRBD1 agrees at 12 bases. The V gene's germline CDR1 is MGHRA and CDR2 YSYEKL. The trim removed 3 bases at V and 10 bases at J, leaving 7 bases unmatched. The CDR3 is 15 amino acids. The CDR3 DNA reads as TGCGCCAGCAGCCAGCCGGGACAGGGGGCGCAGGAGCAGTTCTTC. It encodes CASSQPGQGAQEQFF.

This clonotype was observed at least ten times. This chain connects TRBV5-5 to TRBJ1-6; TRBD1 is a possible D gene (6 bases). This CDR3 is 14 amino acids long. The germline gives CDR1 SGHKS, CDR2 YYEKEE (reference sequence). V lost 7 bases, J lost 6 bases, and 14 bases lay in between. The CDR3 DNA sequence: TGTGCCAGCGGGCCAGGGGCGGGTAATTCACCCCTCCACTTT. It is translated as CASGPGAGNSPLHF.

This clonotype was recorded at least ten times. The chain employs TRBV6-5 and TRBJ2-7; TRBD1 matches at 8 bases. J gave up 3 bases and V 4 bases, and 2 bases lay outside the gene matches. The CDR3 runs to 13 residues. Germline CDR1 is MNHEY and CDR2 is SVGAGI. CDR3 sequence (DNA): TGTGCCAGCAGTTTGACAGGGGTCTACGAGCAGTACTTC. Translated: CASSLTGVYEQYF.

The chain is built from TRBV6-4 and TRBJ1-2, with TRBD1 identical over 7 bases. The CDR3 extends over 14 amino acids. J gave up 7 bases and V 6 bases, and 11 bases lay outside the gene matches. The germline CDR1 and CDR2 sequences are MRHNA and SNTAGT. The CDR3 coding sequence is TGTGCCAGCAGAGCCTCAGACAGGGTCGGTGGCTACACCTTC. Translation gives CASRASDRVGGYTF.

Comments on this clonotype: Germline and junction disagree at one end, which may indicate a read error. The chain has TRBV27 and TRBJ2-2; D not resolved. This CDR3 is 12 amino acids long. Germline assignment: CDR1 MNHEY and CDR2 SMNVEV (reference sequence). This CDR3 reads CASSLPGVELFF. CDR3 nucleotide sequence: TGTGCCAGCAGTCTGCCGGGCGTGGAGCTTTTTTTT.

This clonotype was counted only a few times. The chain carries TRBV30 and TRBJ2-7; TRBD1 matches at 7 bases. CDR3 length: 12 amino acids. Per the germline V gene, CDR1 is GTSNPN and CDR2 is SVGIG (reference sequence). The ends lost 6 bases at V and 0 bases at J; junction bases unmatched: 2. The CDR3 reads CACRDSSYEQYF. CDR3 bases: TGTGCCTGCCGGGACAGCTCCTACGAGCAGTACTTC.

This clonotype was detected many times. The chain uses TRBV24-1 and TRBJ2-6; 9 bases are a match to TRBD1. J gave up 0 bases and V 4 bases, and 9 bases lay outside the gene matches. The germline V gene has CDR1 KGHDR and CDR2 SFDVKD. This CDR3 spans 19 amino acids. The CDR3 here is CATSDSPTGGYSGANVLTF. DNA of the CDR3: TGTGCCACCAGTGACTCCCCGACAGGGGGGTACTCTGGGGCCAACGTCCTGACTTTC.

The chain couples TRBV6-6 to TRBJ2-1, with a tentative D call TRBD1 (5 bases). The CDR3 extends over 17 amino acids. CDR1 is MNHNY and CDR2 is SVGAGI in the germline V gene (reference sequence). Trimming removed 0 bases from V and 5 bases from J, with 17 bases in between. This CDR3 reads CASSYSVSRVGNNEQFF. The CDR3 bases are TGTGCCAGCAGTTACTCGGTGTCCAGGGTGGGGAACAATGAGCAGTTCTTC.